The source of this TCR beta chain is a study of beta chain features in type 1 diabetes. From germline, CDR1 is MNHNY and CDR2 SVGAGI (reference sequence). The CDR3 spans 13 residues. Trimming stripped 3 bases from V and 6 bases from J, with 12 bases between. Sequencing targeted expressed TCRB transcripts, as all isolated RNA had been reverse transcribed. The assay was immunoSEQ multiplex PCR, and TCRdb's table has in-frame clones only and misses some. Counted here are some 220,000 clones, approximately 11% occurring once; the ten biggest clones make up over 1%. Study-level points and caveats: The naive, central memory and Treg TCRB repertoires showed an apparent similarity that was greater among patients than among healthy donors. PCR may have favored shorter templates equally in patients and controls.

This clone has only a few counts. Its antigen is not known. The specimen was central memory CD4+ T cells from blood. The chain uses TRBV6-6 and TRBJ2-7; D is unresolved. The sequence was collected from a young man in good health. The CDR3 sequence is CASSYLPTAEQYF. DNA of the CDR3: TGTGCCAGCAGTTATCTCCCTACTGCCGAGCAGTACTTC.